This entry lists 17 T cell receptor beta chains sequenced from one sample in a study of identifying expanded T cells in peripheral blood. Data came from immunoSEQ multiplex PCR; TCRdb stores just in-frame clones and leaves some out. The sample includes 90,000 to 120,000 clones, about 89% seen only once; the top ten take around 17%. Material: blood. The source is a person aged 18 to 75 in good health.

The chain uses TRBV20-1 and TRBJ2-7, with a weak D call TRBD2 (7 bases). In germline, CDR1 is DFQATT, CDR2 SNEGSKA (reference sequence). The V gene lost 5 bases and the J gene lost 7 bases, with 12 bases spanning the gap. There are 11 residues in the CDR3. The CDR3, as DNA: TGCAGTGCTCGCGGGGGCGCGGAGCAGTACTTC. Amino acid sequence: CSARGGAEQYF.

CDR3 in DNA: TGTGCCAGCAGCGGCCGGGACAGGGGGTTCTACAATGAGCAGTTCTTC. Translating gives CASSGRDRGFYNEQFF. The V gene is TRBV5-4, the J gene TRBJ2-1; 11 bases agree with TRBD1. In germline, CDR1 is SGHNT, CDR2 YYREEE (reference sequence). The trim removed 4 bases at V and 3 bases at J, leaving 6 bases unmatched. CDR3 length: 16 residues.

This clone was found once. This chain uses TRBV5-4 with TRBJ2-6, with TRBD1 identical over 7 bases. Unmatched junction bases numbered 4, after V lost 3 bases and J lost 4 bases. Per the germline V gene, CDR1 is SGHNT and CDR2 is YYREEE (reference sequence). The CDR3 sequence is 15 residues long. This CDR3 is CASSSTGAGANVLTF. Here the CDR3 DNA reads TGTGCCAGCAGCTCAACAGGGGCAGGGGCCAACGTCCTGACTTTC.

This clone was detected only once. The CDR3 nucleotides read TGTGCCAGCAGCCCCCAGGCAGCGGGGACCCAGTACTTC. It specifies CASSPQAAGTQYF. This chain uses TRBV7-9 with TRBJ2-5; a weak D match, TRBD2 (6 bases). V lost 5 bases, J lost 7 bases, and 14 bases lay in between. This CDR3 has 13 residues. Germline V gives CDR1 SEHNR, CDR2 FQNEAQ (reference sequence).

This chain connects TRBV2 to TRBJ1-2; no clear D gene. V lost 7 bases and J 8 bases, leaving 8 bases between the germline ends. The CDR3 covers 10 residues. Per germline, CDR1 SNHLY and CDR2 FYNNEI. CDR3 in DNA: TGTGCCAGCATTTTTAGGGGCTACACCTTC. This codes for CASIFRGYTF.

Concerning this clone: This clone may be a read error of a much larger clone one base away. The same CDR3 is also encoded by other DNA sequences in this sample. The genes are TRBV7-9 and TRBJ1-1; D ambiguous. The germline V and J ends were trimmed by 3 bases and 1 base, with 0 bases remaining between them. Germline CDR1 SEHNR, CDR2 FQNEAQ (reference sequence). The CDR3 is made up of 11 amino acids. The CDR3 bases are TGTGCCAGCAGCTTGAACACTGAAGCTTTCTTT. Amino acid sequence: CASSLNTEAFF.

The chain recombines TRBV6-5 with TRBJ1-6; D not certain. Per germline, CDR1 MNHEY and CDR2 SVGAGI. CDR3 length equals 15 residues. V lost 2 bases, J lost 10 bases, and 15 bases lay in between. CDR3 nucleotide sequence: TGTGCCAGCAGTTACAGGCGAGGAGGGTTGTCACCCCTCCACTTT. Translation gives CASSYRRGGLSPLHF.

This clone showed up just once. The chain is built from TRBV29-1 and TRBJ2-3; TRBD2 agrees at 7 bases. The CDR3 length is 13 residues. Per the germline V gene, CDR1 is SQVTM and CDR2 is ANQGSEA. The V and J ends lost 8 bases and 0 bases, in that order; junction bases with no gene match: 5. CDR3 bases: TGCAGCTACTGGGGGGGAAGCACAGATACGCAGTATTTT. This gives the protein CSYWGGSTDTQYF.

The chain recombines TRBV9 with TRBJ2-3; the D gene is possibly TRBD1 (5 bases). Germline CDR1 is SGDLS and CDR2 is YYNGEE. Trimming took 3 bases from V and 0 from J, leaving 14 bases between them. This CDR3 has 16 residues. CDR3 sequence reads: CASSDHTGDSTDTQYF. The CDR3 DNA follows: TGTGCCAGCAGCGACCATACAGGAGACAGCACAGATACGCAGTATTTT. Full variable domain (rest looked up from reference TRBV9 and TRBJ2-3): DSGVTQTPKHLITATGQRVTLRCSPRSGDLSVYWYQQSLDQGLQFLIQYYNGEERAKGNILERFSAQQFPDLHSELNLSSLELGDSALYFCASSDHTGDSTDTQYFGPGTRLTVL.

V usage is TRBV7-2 and J usage is TRBJ2-7; D is unresolved. Germline V CDR1 and CDR2: SGHTA, FQGNSA. With 5 bases removed from V and 6 bases from J, the gap between germline ends came to 11 bases. CDR3 length equals 12 residues. For the CDR3, the DNA is TGTGCCAGCAGCCGAGATTCGGGCGAGCAGTACTTC. It translates to CASSRDSGEQYF. Based on the CDR3 plus reference TRBV7-2 and TRBJ2-7, the full variable domain is GAGVSQSPSNKVTEKGKDVELRCDPISGHTALYWYRQSLGQGLEFLIYFQGNSAPDKSGLPSDRFSAERTGGSVSTLTIQRTQQEDSAVYLCASSRDSGEQYFGPGTRLTVT.

Written as DNA, the CDR3 is TGCAGCGTTATATCCCAAGGGGACACGTTTTATGGCTACACCTTC. Translating gives CSVISQGDTFYGYTF. The chain is built from TRBV29-1 and TRBJ1-2; possible D gene TRBD1, 6 bases. V lost 5 bases and J 5 bases, leaving 21 bases between the germline ends. Per germline, CDR1 SQVTM and CDR2 ANQGSEA. This CDR3 has 15 amino acids.

The chain combines TRBV28 with TRBJ2-4; D unresolved. In germline, CDR1 is MDHEN, CDR2 SYDVKM. V was cut by 3 bases and J by 8 bases, with 8 bases left in between. The CDR3 loop spans 12 amino acids. The CDR3 coding sequence is TGTGCCAGCAGTTTGGGCTTTGACATTCAGTACTTC. Protein: CASSLGFDIQYF.

The chain employs TRBV14 and TRBJ1-2; TRBD1 might be the D (6 bases). V was shortened by 2 bases and J by 6 bases, with 16 bases between the two germline ends. The CDR3 runs 15 residues. From germline, CDR1 is SGHDN and CDR2 FVKESK. The DNA for the CDR3 is TGTGCCAGCAGCCAATTTTCTAGCGGGGGGCATGGCTACACCTTC. This sequence encodes CASSQFSSGGHGYTF.

The J gene is TRBJ2-7, the V gene TRBV4-3; 10 positions agree with TRBD1. V lost 2 bases, J lost 2 bases, and 6 bases stayed unmatched. Germline CDR1 and CDR2: LGHNA and YSLEER. This CDR3 comprises 16 residues. The CDR3 bases are TGCGCCAGCAGCCAATTTCCCGGGACAGGGGCCTACGAGCAGTACTTC. It yields the protein CASSQFPGTGAYEQYF.

The V call is TRBV7-9, the J call TRBJ2-7; 8 bases line up with TRBD1. Germline lookup yields CDR1 SEHNR and CDR2 FQNEAQ (reference sequence). The trim removed 7 bases at V and 5 bases at J, leaving 7 bases unmatched. The CDR3 contains 13 residues. The CDR3 spells CASTVPGQDEQYF. CDR3 nucleotide sequence: TGTGCCAGCACCGTCCCGGGACAGGACGAGCAGTACTTC.

For this clone: The junction differs from germline at one of its ends, possibly a read error. This chain uses TRBV7-6 with TRBJ1-6; 8 bases are shared with TRBD1. The CDR3 is made up of 17 amino acids. Germline V gene data show CDR1 as SGHVS and CDR2 as FNYEAQ. CDR3: CASSLATPTGADSPLHF. CDR3 sequence (DNA): TGTGCCAGCAGCCTAGCCACCCCGACAGGGGCGGATTCACCCCTCCACTTT.

V gene TRBV6-1 combines with J gene TRBJ1-6; D is unclear. The V gene lost 2 bases and the J gene lost 7 bases, with 12 bases spanning the gap. Germline CDR1 is MNHNS and CDR2 is SASEGT. This CDR3 spans 15 amino acids. CDR3 sequence reads: CASSENDPSNSPLHF. CDR3 in DNA: TGTGCCAGCAGTGAAAACGACCCTTCCAATTCACCCCTCCACTTT.